This T cell receptor beta chain originates from a study of control samples from healthy donors and cancer patients. TCRdb's copy holds only in-frame clones and misses some; the assay was immunoSEQ multiplex PCR. Among about 54,000 clones listed, around 95% were seen once. V was cut by 2 bases and J by 2 bases, with 12 bases left in between. The CDR3 length is 15 residues. Germline V gene data show CDR1 as SGHRS and CDR2 as YFSETQ. This chain uses TRBV5-1 with TRBJ2-3; D gene ambiguous. The TCR sequence derives from a woman aged 25 to 45 in good health. Specimen: blood. CDR3 sequence: CASSLSTTSTDTQYF. CDR3 bases: TGCGCCAGCAGCTTAAGTACAACCTCCACAGATACGCAGTATTTT. The full variable domain, its missing parts supplied by reference TRBV5-1 and TRBJ2-3, is KAGVTQTPRYLIKTRGQQVTLSCSPISGHRSVSWYQQTPGQGLQFLFEYFSETQRNKGNFPGRFSGRQFSNSRSEMNVSTLELGDSALYLCASSLSTTSTDTQYFGPGTRLTVL.